This TCR beta chain was sequenced for a study of T-cell memory formation after mild COVID-19. General study findings and limits: Contracting CD4+ clones sat mainly in CM and EM; CD8+ in EMRA. Balance between CD4 and CD8 was seen in clones contracting day 15 to 85, and a CD4+ lean was seen in later expanders.

Sample barcodes and UMIs were carried by the TCR alpha and TCR beta cDNA libraries that 5'RACE generated with constant-segment primers. MiXCR was run by TCRdb on the 5' RACE reads, yielding one entry per CDR3 protein. The sample lists 500,000 to 550,000 distinct CDR3 sequences; about a fifth were seen once. CDR3 length equals 13 residues. The V gene lost 6 bases and the J gene lost 5 bases, with 13 bases spanning the gap. Germline CDR1 SEHNR, CDR2 FQNEAQ (reference sequence). Concerning this clonotype itself: Its target is not known.

The gene calls are TRBV7-9 and TRBJ2-5, with D unresolved. The sequencing input was PBMCs or a T cell subset sorted from them (not recorded which). This receptor was identified in an adult woman who had mild COVID-19 (a few samples of this study predate the infection). Cell type and time point are not known. CDR3 amino acids: CASSRAPPETQYF. The CDR3 bases are TGTGCCAGCAGTCGAGCCCCGCCTGAGACCCAGTACTTC.